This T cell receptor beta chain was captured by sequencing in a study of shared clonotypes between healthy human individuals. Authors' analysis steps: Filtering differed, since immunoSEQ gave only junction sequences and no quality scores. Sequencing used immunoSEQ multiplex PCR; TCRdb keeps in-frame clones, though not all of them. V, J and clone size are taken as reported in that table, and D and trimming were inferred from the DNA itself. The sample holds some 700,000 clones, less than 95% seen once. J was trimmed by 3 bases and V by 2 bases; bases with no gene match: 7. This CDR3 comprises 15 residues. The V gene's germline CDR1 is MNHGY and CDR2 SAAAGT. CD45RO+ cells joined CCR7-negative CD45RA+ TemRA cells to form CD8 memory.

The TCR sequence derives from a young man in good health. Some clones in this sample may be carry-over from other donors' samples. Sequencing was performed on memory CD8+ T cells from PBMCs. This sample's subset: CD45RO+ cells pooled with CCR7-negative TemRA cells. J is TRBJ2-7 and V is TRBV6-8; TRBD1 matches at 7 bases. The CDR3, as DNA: TGTGCCAGCAGTTACCCGGCCGGGACAGACTACGAGCAGTACTTC. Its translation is CASSYPAGTDYEQYF.